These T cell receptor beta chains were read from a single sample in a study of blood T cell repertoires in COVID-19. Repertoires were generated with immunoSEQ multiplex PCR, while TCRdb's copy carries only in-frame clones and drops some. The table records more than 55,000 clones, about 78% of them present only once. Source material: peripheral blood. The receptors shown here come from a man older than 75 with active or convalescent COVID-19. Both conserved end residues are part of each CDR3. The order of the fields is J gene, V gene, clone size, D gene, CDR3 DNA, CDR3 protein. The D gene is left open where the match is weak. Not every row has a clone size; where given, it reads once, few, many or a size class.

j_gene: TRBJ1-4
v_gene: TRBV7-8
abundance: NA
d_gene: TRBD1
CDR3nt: TGTGCCAGCAGCCTTCTTTTGACAGGGCGTAATGAAAAACTGTTTTTT
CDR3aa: CASSLLLTGRNEKLFF

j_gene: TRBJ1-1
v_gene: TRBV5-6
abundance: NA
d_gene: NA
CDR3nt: TGTGCCAGCAGCTTAACAGGGTTAGCTGAAGCTTTCTTT
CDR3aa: CASSLTGLAEAFF

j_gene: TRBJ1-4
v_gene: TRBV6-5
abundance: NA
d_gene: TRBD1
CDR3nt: TGTGCCAGCAGATTCCTTACAGGGGGCTGGGAAAAACTGTTTTTT
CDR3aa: CASRFLTGGWEKLFF

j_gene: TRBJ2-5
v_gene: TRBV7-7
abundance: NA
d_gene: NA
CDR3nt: TGTGCTAGCAGCTTAGGGTCGAGACAGGTGAAAGAGACCCAGTACTTC
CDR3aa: CASSLGSRQVKETQYF

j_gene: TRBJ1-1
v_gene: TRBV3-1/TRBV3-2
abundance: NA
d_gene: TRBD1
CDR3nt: TGTGCCAGCAGCGACAGGGCCGGCGAGAACACTGAAGCTTTCTTT
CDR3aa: CASSDRAGENTEAFF

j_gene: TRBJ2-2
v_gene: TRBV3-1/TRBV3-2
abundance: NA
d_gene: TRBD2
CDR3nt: TGTGCCAGCAGCCAATGCGGGGGGGCGAGCGAACGGTCCGGGGAGCTGTTTTTT
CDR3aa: CASSQCGGASERSGELFF

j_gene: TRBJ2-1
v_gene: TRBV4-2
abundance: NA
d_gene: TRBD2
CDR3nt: TGTGCCAGCAGCCTCGGGACTAGCGGGGTCAATGAGCAGTTCTTC
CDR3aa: CASSLGTSGVNEQFF

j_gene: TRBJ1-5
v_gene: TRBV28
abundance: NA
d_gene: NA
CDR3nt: TGTGCCAGCAGTTTAGATCGATGGGGAGGGTCTAGCAATCAGCCCCAGCATTTT
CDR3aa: CASSLDRWGGSSNQPQHF

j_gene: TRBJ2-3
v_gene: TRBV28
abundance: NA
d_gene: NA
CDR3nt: TGTGCCAGCATCGATAGCGTCACAGATACGCAGTATTTT
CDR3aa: CASIDSVTDTQYF

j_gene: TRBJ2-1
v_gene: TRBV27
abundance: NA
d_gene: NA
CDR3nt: TGTGCCAGCAGTTTGGAGCCCTCCGGTGGGGAGCAGTTCTTC
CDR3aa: CASSLEPSGGEQFF

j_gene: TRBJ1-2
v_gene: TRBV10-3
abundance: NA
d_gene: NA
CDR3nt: TGTGCCATCAGTGGTACAGCTAACTATGGCTACACCTTC
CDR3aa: CAISGTANYGYTF

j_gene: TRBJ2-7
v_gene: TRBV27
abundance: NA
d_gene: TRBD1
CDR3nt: TGTGCCAGCAGTTTATCGGACAGGATGAGGTCGAGCTCCTACGAGCAGTACTTC
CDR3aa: CASSLSDRMRSSSYEQYF

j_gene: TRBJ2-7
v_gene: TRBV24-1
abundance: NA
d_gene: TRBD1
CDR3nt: TGTGCCACGGGACAGACACCCTACGAGCAGTACTTC
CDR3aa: CATGQTPYEQYF

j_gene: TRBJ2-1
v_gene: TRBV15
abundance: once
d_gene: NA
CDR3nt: TGTGCCACCAGCAGAGGGGGGACAAGTTTCAATGAGCAGTTCTTC
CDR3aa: CATSRGGTSFNEQFF

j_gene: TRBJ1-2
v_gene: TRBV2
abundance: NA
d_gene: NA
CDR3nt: TGTGCCAGCTTAAGGTTGGAGTATGGCTACACCTTC
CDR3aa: CASLRLEYGYTF

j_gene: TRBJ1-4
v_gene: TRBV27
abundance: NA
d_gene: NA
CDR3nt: TGTGCCAGCAGGAGACCGGGACTCTTGCAGGAAAAACTGTTTTTT
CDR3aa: CASRRPGLLQEKLFF

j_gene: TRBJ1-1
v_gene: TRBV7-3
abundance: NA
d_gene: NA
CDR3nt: TGTGCCAGCAGCTTAATGCCAGGTCTGAACACTGAAGCTTTCTTT
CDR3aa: CASSLMPGLNTEAFF

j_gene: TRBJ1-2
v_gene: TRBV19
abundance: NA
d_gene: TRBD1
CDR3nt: TGTGCCAGTAGTCGTCGACAGGGGGAAGATGGCTACACCTTC
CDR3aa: CASSRRQGEDGYTF

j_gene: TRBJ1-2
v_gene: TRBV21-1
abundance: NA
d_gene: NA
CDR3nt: TGTGCCAGCAGCAACGGGGGTCCGACTAACTATGGCTACACCTTC
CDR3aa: CASSNGGPTNYGYTF

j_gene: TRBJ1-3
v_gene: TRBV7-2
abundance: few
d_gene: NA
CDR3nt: TGTGCCAGCAGCTCCATAGTCGGTTCGCGGGACACCATATATTTT
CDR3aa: CASSSIVGSRDTIYF

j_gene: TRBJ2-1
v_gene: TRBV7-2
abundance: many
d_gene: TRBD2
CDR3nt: TGTGCCAGCAGCTTAGATAGCGGGTACAATGAGCAGTTCTTC
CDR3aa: CASSLDSGYNEQFF

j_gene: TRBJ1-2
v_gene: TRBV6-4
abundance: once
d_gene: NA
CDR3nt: TGTGCCAAACAGGCCTCGGACCTTGGAAGCTATGGCTACACCTTC
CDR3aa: CAKQASDLGSYGYTF

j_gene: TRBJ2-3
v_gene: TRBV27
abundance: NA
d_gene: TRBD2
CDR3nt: TGTGCCAGCAGTTTAAACGTAGGAGCGGGAGAGCGAGGTACGCAGTATTTT
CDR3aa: CASSLNVGAGERGTQYF

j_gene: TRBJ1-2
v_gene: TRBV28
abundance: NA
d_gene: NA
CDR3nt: TGTGCCAGCAGTTTGGATGGAGGACGTCGAGGCTACACCTTC
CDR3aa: CASSLDGGRRGYTF

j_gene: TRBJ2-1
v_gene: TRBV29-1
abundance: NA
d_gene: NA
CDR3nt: TGCAGCGTTGATTCGGGATACGGTAACGCGGCCGGTGAGCAGTTCTTC
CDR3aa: CSVDSGYGNAAGEQFF

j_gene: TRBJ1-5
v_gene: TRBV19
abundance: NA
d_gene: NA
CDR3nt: TGTGCCAGTAGTATGGAATCGATGGAGGGACAGCCCCAGCATTTT
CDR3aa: CASSMESMEGQPQHF

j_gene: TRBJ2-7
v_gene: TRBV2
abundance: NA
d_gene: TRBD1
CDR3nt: TGTGCCAGCAGGAGGGGGCCCTACGAGCAGTACTTC
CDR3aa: CASRRGPYEQYF

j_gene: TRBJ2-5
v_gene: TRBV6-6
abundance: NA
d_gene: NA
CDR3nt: TGTGCCAGCAGTTACTTGGCGGGGATTGAGACCCAGTACTTC
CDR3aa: CASSYLAGIETQYF

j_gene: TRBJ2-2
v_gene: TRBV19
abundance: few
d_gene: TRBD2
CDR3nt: TGTGCCAGTAGGCCCGGTTGGCTAGCGGGAGCCAAGACCGGGGAGCTGTTTTTT
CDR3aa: CASRPGWLAGAKTGELFF

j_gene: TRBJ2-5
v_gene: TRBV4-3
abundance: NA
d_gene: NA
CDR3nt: TGCGCCAGCAGCCAAGATTCGGGGTTGATAGAGACCCAGTACTTC
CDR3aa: CASSQDSGLIETQYF

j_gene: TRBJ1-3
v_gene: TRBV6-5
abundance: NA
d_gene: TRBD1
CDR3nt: TGTGCCAGCAGAGGACAGGGCGGAGTGTCCACCATATATTTT
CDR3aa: CASRGQGGVSTIYF

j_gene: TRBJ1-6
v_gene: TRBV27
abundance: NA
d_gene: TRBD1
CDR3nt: TGTGCCAGCAGTTACCGGGACAGTAACTCACCCCTCCACTTT
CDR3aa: CASSYRDSNSPLHF

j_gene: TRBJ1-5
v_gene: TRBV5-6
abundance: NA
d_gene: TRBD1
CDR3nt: TGTGCCAGCAGCGTGACAGGGGCAGGCAATCAGCCCCAGCATTTT
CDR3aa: CASSVTGAGNQPQHF

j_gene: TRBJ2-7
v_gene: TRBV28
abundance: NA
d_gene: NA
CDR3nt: TGTGCCAGCAGTTTTTCTGTGTCCTACGAGCAGTACTTC
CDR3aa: CASSFSVSYEQYF

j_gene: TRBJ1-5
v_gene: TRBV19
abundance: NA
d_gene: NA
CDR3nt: TGTGCCAGTAGTACCGGTGGGCCCCAGCATTTT
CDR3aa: CASSTGGPQHF

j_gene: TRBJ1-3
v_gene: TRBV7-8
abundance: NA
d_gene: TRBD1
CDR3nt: TGTGCCAGCAGCTTGGACAGGGCGGGCGGAAACACCATATATTTT
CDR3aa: CASSLDRAGGNTIYF

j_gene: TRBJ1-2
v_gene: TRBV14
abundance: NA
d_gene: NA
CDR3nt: TGTGCCAGCGCGCCCACGGGGGGCCAATTCGGAGGCTACACCTTC
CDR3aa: CASAPTGGQFGGYTF

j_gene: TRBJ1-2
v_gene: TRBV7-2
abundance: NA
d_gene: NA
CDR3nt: TGTGCCAGCAGGCCTGGACAGCTCCTCAATGGCTACACCTTC
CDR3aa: CASRPGQLLNGYTF

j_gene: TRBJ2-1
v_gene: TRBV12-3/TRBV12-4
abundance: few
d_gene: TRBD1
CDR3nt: TGTGCCAGCAGTGTGGGACAGCGAAATGAGCAGTTCTTC
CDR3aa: CASSVGQRNEQFF

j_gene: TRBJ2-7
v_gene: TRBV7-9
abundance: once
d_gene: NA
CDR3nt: TGTGCCAGCAGCTTAGCGGGCAACAGAGAGCAGTACTTC
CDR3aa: CASSLAGNREQYF

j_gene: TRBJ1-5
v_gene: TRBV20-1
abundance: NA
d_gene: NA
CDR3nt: TGCAGTGCTAGTACCCGGAGCAATCAGCCCCAGCATTTT
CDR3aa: CSASTRSNQPQHF

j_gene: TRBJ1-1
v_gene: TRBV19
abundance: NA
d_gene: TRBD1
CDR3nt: TGTGCCAGTAGTATCTTGTCCGGACAGGACGGGGGAGCTTTCTTT
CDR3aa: CASSILSGQDGGAFF

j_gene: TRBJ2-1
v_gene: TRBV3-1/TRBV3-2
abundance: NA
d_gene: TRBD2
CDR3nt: TGTGCCAGCAGCCCGGCTGGGCTAGCGGGACGCGAGCAGTTCTTC
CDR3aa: CASSPAGLAGREQFF

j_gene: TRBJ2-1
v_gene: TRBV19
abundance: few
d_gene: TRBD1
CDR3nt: TGTGCCAGTAGTATTCCGGGACAGTCCTACAATGAGCAGTTCTTC
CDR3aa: CASSIPGQSYNEQFF

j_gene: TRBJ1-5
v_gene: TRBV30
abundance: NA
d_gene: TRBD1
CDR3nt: TGTGCCTGGAGTTGGGGCCAGGGGGGAGAATTGGATCAGCCCCAGCATTTT
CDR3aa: CAWSWGQGGELDQPQHF